Below are 28 T cell receptor beta chains sequenced from a single sample in a study of immune evolution from preneoplasia to lung adenocarcinoma. TCRdb keeps only in-frame clones here, not all; method: immunoSEQ multiplex PCR. Of about 26,000 clones in the sample, about 76% were seen once. The sequenced sample consisted of FFPE invasive lung adenocarcinoma tissue. All receptors come from a person in their sixties with invasive lung adenocarcinoma. Some clones in this sample may be carry-over from other donors' samples.

The rearrangement joins TRBV27 to TRBJ2-1; possible D gene TRBD2, 5 bases. CDR3 length: 16 amino acids. Trimming removed 3 bases at V and 8 bases at J, with 20 bases between. CDR1 MNHEY and CDR2 SMNVEV come from the germline V gene (reference sequence). CDR3 bases: TGTGCCAGCAGTTTGCCTCCTAGCCTCCCCGGCGATGAGCAGTTCTTC. It specifies CASSLPPSLPGDEQFF.

J is TRBJ2-1 and V is TRBV5-4; maybe TRBD1 (5 bases). Germline V gene data show CDR1 as SGHNT and CDR2 as YYREEE (reference sequence). The CDR3 spans 15 residues. V dropped 2 bases and J dropped 2 bases, with 11 bases sitting between them. DNA of the CDR3: TGTGCCAGCAGCTTAGGACACAACGCCTACAATGAGCAGTTCTTC. Protein: CASSLGHNAYNEQFF.

CDR3 in amino acids: CAWGWEEGGELWETQYF. DNA of the CDR3: TGTGCCTGGGGGTGGGAGGAGGGGGGAGAACTCTGGGAGACCCAGTACTTC. The chain employs TRBV30 and TRBJ2-5; TRBD1 or TRBD2 may be the D gene (6 bases each). The germline V gene encodes CDR1 GTSNPN and CDR2 SVGIG (reference sequence). The CDR3 length is 17 residues. V was trimmed by 5 bases and J by 5 bases, leaving 27 bases between them.

The V call is TRBV4-1, the J call TRBJ1-1, with D tentatively TRBD1 (5 bases). This CDR3 is 17 amino acids long. CDR1 is MGHRA and CDR2 is YSYEKL in the germline V gene. The germline V and J ends were trimmed by 1 base and 4 bases, with 19 bases remaining between them. The CDR3 sequence: CASSQGGETPGGTEAFF. CDR3 bases: TGCGCCAGCAGCCAAGGAGGGGAGACACCCGGGGGCACTGAAGCTTTCTTT.

This chain links TRBV7-2 with TRBJ1-5, with D uncertain. This CDR3 contains 14 residues. V shed 4 bases and J shed 3 bases, with 10 bases lying between them. Germline-derived CDR1 and CDR2 are SGHTA and FQGNSA. The DNA of the CDR3 is TGTGCCAGCAGCTCCAGGATTCTCAATCAGCCCCAGCATTTT. Protein: CASSSRILNQPQHF.

The chain employs TRBV5-1 and TRBJ2-3; no definite D call. CDR1 and CDR2 from the germline V gene are SGHRS and YFSETQ. Trimming removed 0 bases at V and 2 bases at J, with 7 bases between. This CDR3 has 14 residues. The CDR3 loop reads CASSLAVHTDTQYF. DNA for the CDR3: TGCGCCAGCAGCTTGGCCGTACACACAGATACGCAGTATTTT.

The chain is built from TRBV11-3 and TRBJ2-1; possibly TRBD2 for D (5 bases). V was clipped by 2 bases and J by 0 bases, with 8 bases between them. The CDR3 spans 15 residues. Germline assignment: CDR1 SGHNT and CDR2 YENEEA. DNA for the CDR3: TGTGCCAGCAGCTTAATGGGAGACTCCTACAATGAGCAGTTCTTC. As protein: CASSLMGDSYNEQFF.

This chain joins TRBV5-1 and TRBJ2-2; 9 nucleotides line up with TRBD2. CDR1 is SGHRS, CDR2 YFSETQ, per germline. J was trimmed by 5 bases and V by 7 bases; bases with no gene match: 9. The CDR3 loop spans 15 amino acids. The CDR3 DNA reads TGCGCCAGCCAGATCGTAGCGGGAGAAACCGGGGAGCTGTTTTTT. Translating it yields CASQIVAGETGELFF.

The table lists this clone with a count of one. The V and J genes are TRBV5-1 and TRBJ2-5; TRBD2 matches at 8 bases. Germline CDR1 reads SGHRS; CDR2 reads YFSETQ. V lost 0 bases and J lost 2; bases outside the gene matches: 6. This CDR3 has 16 residues. The DNA for the CDR3 is TGCGCCAGCAGCTTGGGGATTAGCGGGGAACAAGAGACCCAGTACTTC. Protein product: CASSLGISGEQETQYF.

This clone was observed a handful of times. The chain carries TRBV5-1 and TRBJ1-1; D gene ambiguous. The CDR3 has 15 residues. V dropped 4 bases and J dropped 1 base, with 14 bases sitting between them. The germline V gene has CDR1 SGHRS and CDR2 YFSETQ. In DNA form, the CDR3 reads TGCGCCAGCAGCCTCGGGGTAAGGGAGAACACTGAAGCTTTCTTT. This gives the protein CASSLGVRENTEAFF.

This clone was counted once. V is TRBV30 and J is TRBJ2-1, with 7 bases that match TRBD2. This CDR3 is built from 13 residues. Germline lookup yields CDR1 GTSNPN and CDR2 SVGIG (reference sequence). The J segment lost 5 bases and the V segment lost 5 bases, leaving 6 bases of the junction unmatched. CDR3 sequence reads: CAWASGNHNEQFF. The CDR3 coding sequence is TGTGCCTGGGCTAGCGGAAACCACAATGAGCAGTTCTTC.

The chain combines TRBV2 with TRBJ2-3; no firm D call. V was clipped by 8 bases and J by 6 bases, with 9 bases between them. Germline CDR1 is SNHLY and CDR2 is FYNNEI. The CDR3 consists of 11 residues. CDR3 nucleotide sequence: TGTGCCAGCGGGCTGGCGGATACGCAGTATTTT. Protein sequence: CASGLADTQYF.

J is TRBJ1-1 and V is TRBV29-1; no clear D gene. The length of the CDR3 is 10 residues. CDR1 SQVTM and CDR2 ANQGSEA come from the germline V gene. Trimming removed 5 bases from V and 1 base from J, with 2 bases in between. CDR3 bases: TGCAGCGTTACGAACACTGAAGCTTTCTTT. It specifies CSVTNTEAFF.

The rearrangement uses TRBV2 and TRBJ2-5, with a tentative D call TRBD1 (5 bases). The CDR3 totals 13 residues. Germline V gene lookup returns CDR1 SNHLY and CDR2 FYNNEI. V was shortened by 2 bases and J by 6 bases, with 10 bases between the two germline ends. CDR3 amino acids: CASSESRVQTQYF. CDR3 DNA sequence: TGTGCCAGCAGTGAATCCAGGGTACAGACCCAGTACTTC. The full variable domain, rest sourced from reference TRBV2 and TRBJ2-5, is EPEVTQTPSHQVTQMGQEVILRCVPISNHLYFYWYRQILGQKVEFLVSFYNNEISEKSEIFDDQFSVERPDGSNFTLKIRSTKLEDSAMYFCASSESRVQTQYFGPGTRLLVL.

The chain links TRBV30 to TRBJ2-3, with 7 nucleotides matching TRBD1. Germline values: CDR1 GTSNPN, CDR2 SVGIG (reference sequence). This CDR3 spans 12 amino acids. V trimming: 4 bases; J trimming: 4 bases; junction bases outside the gene matches: 2. CDR3 sequence: CAWTGGSDTQYF. DNA for the CDR3: TGTGCCTGGACAGGGGGTTCAGATACGCAGTATTTT.

This clone rates as medium-sized. The chain combines TRBV9 with TRBJ2-3, with TRBD2 matching over 7 bases. This CDR3 is built from 17 residues. The germline V gene encodes CDR1 SGDLS and CDR2 YYNGEE. J was trimmed by 2 bases and V by 0 bases; bases with no gene match: 9. The CDR3 loop reads CASSVGSGGLFTDTQYF. In DNA, the CDR3 is TGTGCCAGCAGCGTAGGATCGGGGGGACTATTCACAGATACGCAGTATTTT. The whole variable domain, filled in from reference TRBV9 and TRBJ2-3, reads DSGVTQTPKHLITATGQRVTLRCSPRSGDLSVYWYQQSLDQGLQFLIQYYNGEERAKGNILERFSAQQFPDLHSELNLSSLELGDSALYFCASSVGSGGLFTDTQYFGPGTRLTVL.

The genes are TRBV29-1 and TRBJ2-1; weak D call: TRBD2 (5 bases). Per germline, CDR1 SQVTM and CDR2 ANQGSEA. The V end was cut by 3 bases, the J end by 3 bases, with 12 bases between. CDR3 length equals 14 residues. The CDR3 is CSVDGGTIYNEQFF. The CDR3 DNA reads as TGCAGCGTTGATGGAGGAACAATCTACAATGAGCAGTTCTTC.

This chain connects TRBV7-8 to TRBJ1-2; D gene uncertain. Deletions cut 1 base from V and 3 bases from J, with 6 bases between. The germline CDR1 and CDR2 sequences are SGHVS and FQNEAQ. This CDR3 comprises 13 residues. For the CDR3, the DNA is TGTGCCAGCAGCTTAGACATCTACTATGGCTACACCTTC. This sequence encodes CASSLDIYYGYTF.

This sequence joins TRBV5-1 and TRBJ2-3; 8 bases fit TRBD1. Looked up from germline, CDR1 is SGHRS and CDR2 is YFSETQ. V shed 4 bases and J 8 bases; nucleotides not matched to a gene: 6. The CDR3 runs to 13 residues. The CDR3 is CASSDGQGGTQYF. CDR3 nucleotides: TGCGCCAGCAGCGACGGACAGGGTGGTACGCAGTATTTT.

The gene calls are TRBV11-2 and TRBJ1-2; weak D call: TRBD1 (5 bases). This CDR3 region has 16 residues. Germline CDR1 is SGHAT and CDR2 is FQNNGV. V dropped 5 bases and J dropped 4 bases, with 20 bases sitting between them. Here the CDR3 reads CASSLRGDSEPYGYTF. The DNA of the CDR3 is TGTGCCAGCAGCCTTCGGGGGGACTCCGAACCCTATGGCTACACCTTC.

This clone appeared a single time. V and J are TRBV6-4 and TRBJ1-4; D remains ambiguous. Germline-derived CDR1 and CDR2 are MRHNA and SNTAGT. V lost 6 bases and J 6 bases, leaving 14 bases between the germline ends. CDR3 size: 14 residues. The CDR3 sequence: CASRDNRLDEKLFF. DNA of the CDR3: TGTGCCAGCAGAGACAACCGATTAGATGAAAAACTGTTTTTT.

This chain connects TRBV28 to TRBJ1-2; 7 bases map to TRBD1. The J segment lost 4 bases and the V segment lost 5 bases, leaving 10 bases of the junction unmatched. The CDR3 runs to 15 residues. Germline values: CDR1 MDHEN, CDR2 SYDVKM. CDR3 coding DNA: TGTGCCAGCAGTCCACCCCAGGGGGAGGCCTATGGCTACACCTTC. This translates into CASSPPQGEAYGYTF.

The chain uses TRBV7-2 and TRBJ2-1; 8 nucleotides align to TRBD2. This CDR3 is 15 amino acids long. The junction had 9 bases not matched to a gene; V was cut back by 5 bases and J by 6 bases. Germline CDR1 and CDR2: SGHTA and FQGNSA. The DNA for the CDR3 is TGTGCCAGCAGCAACTCAGCGGGGGTGGCCAATGAGCAGTTCTTC. Amino acid sequence: CASSNSAGVANEQFF.

This clone is termed medium-sized. This chain uses TRBV2 with TRBJ2-6, with D perhaps being TRBD1 or TRBD2 (5 bases each). With 8 bases removed from V and 0 bases from J, the gap between germline ends came to 5 bases. This CDR3 has 13 residues. CDR1 is SNHLY, CDR2 FYNNEI, per germline. CDR3 nucleotides: TGTGCCAGCGGGGGCTCTGGGGCCAACGTCCTGACTTTC. Its translation is CASGGSGANVLTF.

The chain combines TRBV2 with TRBJ1-1, with D unclear. The CDR3 loop spans 13 amino acids. CDR1 SNHLY and CDR2 FYNNEI come from the germline V gene. V was clipped by 6 bases and J by 4 bases, with 12 bases between them. The CDR3 spells CASRTAPGTEAFF. CDR3 bases: TGTGCCAGCAGGACCGCCCCGGGCACTGAAGCTTTCTTT.

The chain is built from TRBV18 and TRBJ2-3, with a weak D call TRBD1 (5 bases). The germline V and J ends were trimmed by 2 bases and 0 bases, with 9 bases remaining between them. Germline assignment: CDR1 KGHSH and CDR2 LQKENI. This CDR3 has 15 amino acids. The CDR3 reads CASSPGKGSTDTQYF. CDR3 DNA sequence: TGTGCCAGCTCACCAGGGAAGGGGAGCACAGATACGCAGTATTTT.

This clone was detected a few times. J is TRBJ2-5 and V is TRBV28, with D tentatively TRBD1 (6 bases). The CDR3 has 15 residues. The germline gives CDR1 MDHEN, CDR2 SYDVKM. V lost 2 bases and J lost 3, with 13 bases in between. This CDR3 reads CASSLAGEREETQYF. The CDR3 nucleotides read TGTGCCAGCAGTTTAGCAGGGGAGAGGGAAGAGACCCAGTACTTC.

V gene TRBV14 combines with J gene TRBJ2-2, with 10 bases lining up with TRBD2. CDR3 size: 17 residues. With V trimmed by 5 bases and J by 5 bases, 11 bases remained unmatched. Germline CDR1 and CDR2: SGHDN and FVKESK. DNA for the CDR3: TGTGCCAGCAGCAGGCGGGTAGCGGGAGGTTCGACCGGGGAGCTGTTTTTT. Amino acids: CASSRRVAGGSTGELFF. The full variable domain, rest sourced from reference TRBV14 and TRBJ2-2, is EAGVTQFPSHSVIEKGQTVTLRCDPISGHDNLYWYRRVMGKEIKFLLHFVKESKQDESGMPNNRFLAERTGGTYSTLKVQPAELEDSGVYFCASSRRVAGGSTGELFFGEGSRLTVL.